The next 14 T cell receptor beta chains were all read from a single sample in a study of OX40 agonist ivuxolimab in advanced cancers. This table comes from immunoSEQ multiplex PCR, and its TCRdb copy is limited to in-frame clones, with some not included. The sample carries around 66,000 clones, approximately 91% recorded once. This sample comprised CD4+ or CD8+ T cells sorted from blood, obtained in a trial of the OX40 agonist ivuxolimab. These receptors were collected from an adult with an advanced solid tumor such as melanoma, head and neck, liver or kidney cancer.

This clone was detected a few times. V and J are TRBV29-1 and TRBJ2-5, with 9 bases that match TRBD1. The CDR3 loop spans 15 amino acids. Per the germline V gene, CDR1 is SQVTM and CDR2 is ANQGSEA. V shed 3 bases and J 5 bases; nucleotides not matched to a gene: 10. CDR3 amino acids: CSVEGGTGTGETQYF. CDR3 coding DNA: TGCAGCGTTGAGGGTGGGACAGGGACCGGGGAGACCCAGTACTTC.

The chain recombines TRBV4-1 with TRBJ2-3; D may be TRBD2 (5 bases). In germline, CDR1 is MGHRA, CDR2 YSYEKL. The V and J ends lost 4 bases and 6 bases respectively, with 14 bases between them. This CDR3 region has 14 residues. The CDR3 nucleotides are TGCGCCAGCAGCCGTTTAGAGGGAGCCGATACGCAGTATTTT. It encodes CASSRLEGADTQYF.

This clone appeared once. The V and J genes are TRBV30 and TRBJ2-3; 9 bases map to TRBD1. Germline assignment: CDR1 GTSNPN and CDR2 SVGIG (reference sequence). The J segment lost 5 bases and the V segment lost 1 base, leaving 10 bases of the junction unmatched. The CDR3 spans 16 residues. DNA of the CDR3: TGTGCCTGGAGTGCCGAAACAGGGGGCGCGGGAGATACGCAGTATTTT. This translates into CAWSAETGGAGDTQYF.

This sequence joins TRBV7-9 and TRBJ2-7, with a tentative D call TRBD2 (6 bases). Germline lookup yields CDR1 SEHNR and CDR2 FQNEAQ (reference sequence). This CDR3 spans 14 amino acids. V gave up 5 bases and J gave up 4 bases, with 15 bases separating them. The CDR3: CASSRREVPYEQYF. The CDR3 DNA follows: TGTGCCAGCAGCCGGAGGGAGGTTCCGTACGAGCAGTACTTC. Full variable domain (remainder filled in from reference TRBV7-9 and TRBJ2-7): DTGVSQNPRHKITKRGQNVTFRCDPISEHNRLYWYRQTLGQGPEFLTYFQNEAQLEKSRLLSDRFSAERPKGSFSTLEIQRTEQGDSAMYLCASSRREVPYEQYFGPGTRLTVT.

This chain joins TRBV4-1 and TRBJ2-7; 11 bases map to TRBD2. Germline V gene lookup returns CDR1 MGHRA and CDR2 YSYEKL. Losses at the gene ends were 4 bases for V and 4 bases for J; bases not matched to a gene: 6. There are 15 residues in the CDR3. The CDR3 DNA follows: TGCGCCAGCAGCCTCACTAGCGGGGGTATGTACGAGCAGTACTTC. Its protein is CASSLTSGGMYEQYF.

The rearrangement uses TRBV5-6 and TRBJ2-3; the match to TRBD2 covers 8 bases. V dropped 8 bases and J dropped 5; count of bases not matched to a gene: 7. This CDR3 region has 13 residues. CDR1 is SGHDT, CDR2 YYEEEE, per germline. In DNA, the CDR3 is TGTGCCAGTGCAGGGGCGGGGGGAGATACGCAGTATTTT. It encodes CASAGAGGDTQYF.

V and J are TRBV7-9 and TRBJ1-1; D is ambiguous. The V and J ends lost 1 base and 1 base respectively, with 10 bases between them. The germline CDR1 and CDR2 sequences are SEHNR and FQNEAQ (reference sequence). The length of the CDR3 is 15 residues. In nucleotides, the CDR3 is TGTGCCAGCAGCTTAGTGGGCACCCCGAACACTGAAGCTTTCTTT. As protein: CASSLVGTPNTEAFF.

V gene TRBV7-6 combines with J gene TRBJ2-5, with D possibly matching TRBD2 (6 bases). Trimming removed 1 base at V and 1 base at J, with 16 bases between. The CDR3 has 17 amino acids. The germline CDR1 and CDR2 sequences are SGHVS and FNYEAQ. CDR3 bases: TGTGCCAGCAGCTTAGGCCATCTACTAGCCCTCCAAGAGACCCAGTACTTC. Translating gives CASSLGHLLALQETQYF.

The CDR3, as DNA: TGTGCCAGCAGCGTACCCGGGGGGGCCAATGAGCAGTTCTTC. Protein product: CASSVPGGANEQFF. The genes are TRBV9 and TRBJ2-1; 8 nucleotides match TRBD2. This CDR3 comprises 14 residues. The V segment lost 1 base and the J segment 6 bases; nucleotides outside the gene matches: 3. Germline V gene sequence: CDR1 SGDLS, CDR2 YYNGEE.

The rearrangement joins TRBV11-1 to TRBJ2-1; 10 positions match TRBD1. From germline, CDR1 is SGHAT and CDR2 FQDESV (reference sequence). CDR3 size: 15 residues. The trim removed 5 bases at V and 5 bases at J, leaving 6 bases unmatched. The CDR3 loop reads CASSPWDRGNNEQFF. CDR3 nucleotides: TGTGCCAGCAGCCCTTGGGACAGGGGAAACAATGAGCAGTTCTTC.

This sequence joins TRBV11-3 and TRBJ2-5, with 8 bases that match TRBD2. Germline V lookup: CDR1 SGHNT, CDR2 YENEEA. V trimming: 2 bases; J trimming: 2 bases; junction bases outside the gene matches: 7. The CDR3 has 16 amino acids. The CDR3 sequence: CASSLYSGLAQETQYF. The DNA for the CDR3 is TGTGCCAGCAGCTTATATTCCGGACTAGCACAAGAGACCCAGTACTTC.

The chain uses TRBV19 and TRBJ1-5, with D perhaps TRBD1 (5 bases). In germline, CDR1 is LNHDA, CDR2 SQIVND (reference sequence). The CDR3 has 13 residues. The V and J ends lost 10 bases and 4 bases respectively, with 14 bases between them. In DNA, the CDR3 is TGTGCCACCACGCAGGGTTTTAATCAGCCCCAGCATTTT. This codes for CATTQGFNQPQHF. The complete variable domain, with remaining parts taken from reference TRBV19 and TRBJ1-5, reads DGGITQSPKYLFRKEGQNVTLSCEQNLNHDAMYWYRQDPGQGLRLIYYSQIVNDFQKGDIAEGYSVSREKKESFPLTVTSAQKNPTAFYLCATTQGFNQPQHFGDGTRLSIL.

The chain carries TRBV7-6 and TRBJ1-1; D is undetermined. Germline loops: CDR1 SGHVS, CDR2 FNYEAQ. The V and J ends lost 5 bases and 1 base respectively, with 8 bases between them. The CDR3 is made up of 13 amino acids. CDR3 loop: CASSPLGNTEAFF. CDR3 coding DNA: TGTGCCAGCAGCCCCCTGGGGAACACTGAAGCTTTCTTT.

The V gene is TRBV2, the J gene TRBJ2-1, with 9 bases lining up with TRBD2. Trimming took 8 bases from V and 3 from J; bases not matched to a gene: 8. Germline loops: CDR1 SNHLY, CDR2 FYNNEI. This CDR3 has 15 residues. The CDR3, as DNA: TGTGCCAGCGGAACCGAGCGGGGGGACTACAATGAGCAGTTCTTC. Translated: CASGTERGDYNEQFF.